This T cell receptor beta chain originates from a study of shared clonotypes between healthy human individuals. Study results and limitations: Few donors restricted represented genetic and exposure-history diversity. Sharing across four donors was seen in around 5% of naive CD4 clonotypes.

The assay was immunoSEQ multiplex PCR, and TCRdb's table has in-frame clones only and misses some. The sample lists about 680,000 clones, 73% seen once, with roughly 1.9% in the top ten. The CDR3 is 18 residues long. The V end lost 8 bases, the J end lost 0 bases, and 24 bases lay between the germline ends. Germline V lookup: CDR1 SGHDT, CDR2 YYEEEE. Details on this clone: Its specificity is unknown.

This sequence was found in a woman between 25 and 40 years old in good health. This chain links TRBV5-6 with TRBJ2-4; tentatively, D is TRBD2 (6 bases). The sample comprised memory CD4+ T cells sorted from blood. Sample subset: CD45RA-negative fraction. The CDR3, as DNA: TGTGCCAGTCAACCGGGACTCCTGTCCACGCTAGCCAAAAACATTCAGTACTTC. It yields the protein CASQPGLLSTLAKNIQYF.